The 17 T cell receptor beta chains below were found in one sample sequenced in a study of shared clonotypes between healthy human individuals. Clones were read by immunoSEQ multiplex PCR, and TCRdb kept only the in-frame ones, dropping some. Found here are over a million clones, around 78% of them singletons; the top ten hold under 0.6%. Sequences were obtained from memory CD4+ T cells from PBMCs. This sample's subset: CD45RA-negative fraction. The receptors here all came from a man in his late teens or twenties in good health. Some clones in this sample may be carry-over from other donors' samples.

This clone has only a few counts. V and J are TRBV5-1 and TRBJ1-2; 9 positions match TRBD1. This CDR3 contains 14 residues. CDR1 and CDR2 from the germline V gene are SGHRS and YFSETQ. Germline trimming cut 2 bases from V and 3 bases from J; bases unmatched to any gene: 2. As DNA, the CDR3 is TGCGCCAGCAGCTTCGGGACAGGGTACTATGGCTACACCTTC. Residues: CASSFGTGYYGYTF.

CDR3 bases: TGTGCCAGCAGCCCAGGCCCAGGCGTACCCTACGAGCAGTACTTC. This sequence encodes CASSPGPGVPYEQYF. The V and J genes are TRBV5-6 and TRBJ2-7; D uncertain. The length of the CDR3 is 15 residues. Germline CDR1 and CDR2: SGHDT and YYEEEE. The V gene lost 4 bases and the J gene lost 2 bases, with 16 bases spanning the gap.

The chain links TRBV10-1 to TRBJ2-1; no firm D call. The length of the CDR3 is 13 residues. V gave up 3 bases and J gave up 4 bases, with 7 bases separating them. Germline lookup yields CDR1 WNHNN and CDR2 SYGVQD (reference sequence). The CDR3 here is CASSENLYNEQFF. CDR3 nucleotides: TGCGCCAGCAGTGAAAACCTTTACAATGAGCAGTTCTTC.

The V call is TRBV9, the J call TRBJ2-5; D not certain. Germline V gene sequence: CDR1 SGDLS, CDR2 YYNGEE. This CDR3 region has 13 residues. The V end lost 0 bases, the J end lost 5 bases, and 8 bases lay between the germline ends. The DNA for the CDR3 is TGTGCCAGCAGCGTAGTGGACCTGGAGACCCAGTACTTC. The encoded protein is CASSVVDLETQYF.

This clone showed up just once. The J gene is TRBJ2-4, the V gene TRBV10-1; D not resolved. The CDR3 has 13 residues. CDR1 and CDR2 (germline): WNHNN, SYGVQD (reference sequence). V was cut by 2 bases and J by 4 bases, with 6 bases left in between. CDR3 DNA sequence: TGCGCCAGCAGTGAGGGCGTTAAAAACATTCAGTACTTC. Its translation is CASSEGVKNIQYF.

This chain uses TRBV7-9 with TRBJ1-1, with 7 bases matching TRBD1. CDR3 size: 17 residues. Trimming took 5 bases from V and 2 from J; bases not matched to a gene: 14. Germline V gene data show CDR1 as SEHNR and CDR2 as FQNEAQ (reference sequence). The CDR3 region has the DNA TGTGCCAGCAGCCCGAGACAGGGTCTTGACGGAAACACTGAAGCTTTCTTT. Translating it yields CASSPRQGLDGNTEAFF.

The chain couples TRBV27 to TRBJ1-1; the D is unclear. The germline gives CDR1 MNHEY, CDR2 SMNVEV (reference sequence). V was trimmed by 3 bases and J by 1 base, leaving 12 bases between them. The CDR3 has 15 amino acids. The CDR3 region is CASSFGIQGNTEAFF. Here the CDR3 DNA reads TGTGCCAGCAGTTTTGGGATCCAAGGGAACACTGAAGCTTTCTTT.

The CDR3 is CASSQGENTEAFF. DNA for the CDR3: TGCGCCAGCAGTCAGGGGGAGAACACTGAAGCTTTCTTT. The rearrangement joins TRBV10-1 to TRBJ1-1; 7 bases are shared with TRBD1. Germline values: CDR1 WNHNN, CDR2 SYGVQD (reference sequence). The CDR3 sequence is 13 residues long. V was pared by 5 bases and J by 1 base, with 1 base of the junction left unmatched.

This clone was found once. The chain couples TRBV4-3 to TRBJ1-2; D uncertain. Trimming pared 0 bases from V and 1 base from J, leaving 9 bases between. Germline loops: CDR1 LGHNA, CDR2 YSLEER. This CDR3 contains 15 residues. CDR3 amino acids: CASSQDTASNYGYTF. CDR3 coding DNA: TGCGCCAGCAGCCAAGACACAGCAAGTAACTATGGCTACACCTTC.

This clone showed up just a few times. The rearrangement links TRBV30 to TRBJ2-1; TRBD1 aligns across 8 bases. Germline V lookup: CDR1 GTSNPN, CDR2 SVGIG (reference sequence). Trimming cost V 3 bases and J 6 bases; bases outside gene matches: 7. The CDR3 loop spans 14 amino acids. CDR3 region: CAWRRQGTVNEQFF. The CDR3 DNA reads as TGTGCCTGGAGACGACAGGGGACGGTCAATGAGCAGTTCTTC.

The chain joins TRBV27 to TRBJ2-7, with 10 bases lining up with TRBD2. The V and J ends lost 5 bases and 7 bases, in that order; junction bases with no gene match: 14. Germline assignment: CDR1 MNHEY and CDR2 SMNVEV (reference sequence). The CDR3 totals 16 residues. The CDR3 DNA reads as TGTGCCAGCAGTCTCATATCTATAGCGGGAGGTGAAGAGCAGTACTTC. Amino acid sequence: CASSLISIAGGEEQYF.

This clone was recorded only once. For the CDR3, the DNA is TGTGCCAGCAGCTTTGGGCAGGGACCCAACTATGGCTACACCTTC. This translates into CASSFGQGPNYGYTF. The chain is built from TRBV13 and TRBJ1-2, with a weak D call TRBD1 (5 bases). Trimming removed 3 bases at V and 2 bases at J, with 13 bases between. The CDR3 is made up of 15 amino acids. Germline V CDR1 and CDR2: PRHDT, FYEKMQ (reference sequence).

The table lists this clone with many counts. V and J are TRBV6-5 and TRBJ2-1; unclear D gene. The CDR3 covers 10 residues. The ends were cut back, 6 bases at V and 8 bases at J, with 5 bases in the middle. Germline V gene sequence: CDR1 MNHEY, CDR2 SVGAGI. The CDR3 DNA is TGTGCCAGCAGGTACCATGAGCAGTTCTTC. Its translation: CASRYHEQFF.

V gene TRBV10-2 combines with J gene TRBJ2-3, with D hard to call. This CDR3 has 15 residues. Trimming took off 6 bases at V and 1 base at J, with 14 bases between the two ends. Germline CDR1 reads WSHSY; CDR2 reads SAAADI. This CDR3 is CASSPITVGTDTQYF. The CDR3 DNA follows: TGCGCCAGCAGCCCCATTACCGTGGGCACAGATACGCAGTATTTT.

Concerning this clone: This could be a read error, since a much larger clone is one nucleotide away. Other DNA sequences in this specimen translate into the identical CDR3. The chain couples TRBV27 to TRBJ1-4, with D maybe TRBD1 (5 bases). V dropped 3 bases and J dropped 0 bases, with 8 bases sitting between them. Germline CDR1 reads MNHEY; CDR2 reads SMNVEV (reference sequence). The CDR3 is made up of 15 amino acids. The CDR3 nucleotides read TGTGCCAGCAGTTTTTTGGGGGCAACTAATGAAAAACTGTTTTTT. Amino acids: CASSFLGATNEKLFF.

The genes are TRBV6-6 and TRBJ2-1; the match to TRBD2 covers 7 bases. In germline, CDR1 is MNHNY, CDR2 SVGAGI (reference sequence). V shed 5 bases, J shed 1 base, and the junction held 8 bases outside the gene matches. The CDR3 length is 16 residues. The CDR3 loop is CASSHSGRGSYNEQFF. The CDR3 nucleotides read TGTGCCAGCAGTCACAGTGGGCGGGGGTCCTACAATGAGCAGTTCTTC.

V is TRBV5-6 and J is TRBJ2-7, with 13 bases matching TRBD2. The CDR3 totals 17 residues. From germline, CDR1 is SGHDT and CDR2 YYEEEE. Trimming at V came to 4 bases and at J to 3 bases, leaving 10 bases not matched to a gene. CDR3 nucleotide sequence: TGTGCCAGCAGCGGACGGAAGGGACTAGCGGGAAACTACGAGCAGTACTTC. Protein sequence: CASSGRKGLAGNYEQYF.